This T cell receptor beta chain was documented in a study of blood T cells in healthy people across ages. The donors, healthy Caucasians from Russia, were aged about 6 to 95. The use of a sample-barcoded 5' primer and a J-beta primer mix characterized a second PCR of about 7 to 12 cycles. Template switching added a 12-random-nucleotide identifier to every cDNA molecule. One entry per CDR3 protein, called by TCRdb with MiXCR from the 5' RACE reads. The sample has 600,000 to 1,000,000 distinct CDR3 sequences; 25% are singletons. Trimming removed 3 bases at V and 6 bases at J, with 12 bases between. The CDR3 has 14 residues. Germline V lookup: CDR1 SEHNR, CDR2 FQNEAQ (reference sequence). This sample also appeared in a second study, on T cells of mothers and their children. This second report adds: For unrelated pairs as for related ones, thymic selection shapes TCR recombination output similarly. There were no persistent microchimeric T cell clones detected.

The rearrangement uses TRBV7-9 and TRBJ1-5, with a tentative D call TRBD1 (6 bases). The TCR was taken from a boy younger than 18 in good health. The sequencing sample was made of blood. As DNA, the CDR3 is TGTGCCAGCAGCTTGAGGGGGGAAGGTCAGCCCCAGCATTTT. As protein: CASSLRGEGQPQHF. Drawing the rest from reference TRBV7-9 and TRBJ1-5, the complete variable domain is DTGVSQNPRHKITKRGQNVTFRCDPISEHNRLYWYRQTLGQGPEFLTYFQNEAQLEKSRLLSDRFSAERPKGSFSTLEIQRTEQGDSAMYLCASSLRGEGQPQHFGDGTRLSIL.